Sequencing of this T cell receptor (beta chain) was carried out in a study of blood T cell repertoires in COVID-19. Germline lookup yields CDR1 LNHDA and CDR2 SQIVND (reference sequence). This CDR3 contains 17 residues. J gave up 1 base and V 3 bases, and 4 bases lay outside the gene matches. The assay was immunoSEQ multiplex PCR, and TCRdb's table has in-frame clones only and misses some. The data contain some 48,000 clones, more than 90% of them singletons. Sequenced sample: peripheral blood. This clonotype was sampled from a man in his 70s with active COVID-19. The chain employs TRBV19 and TRBJ1-6, with 9 positions matching TRBD1. CDR3 sequence reads: CASSITGGASYNSPLHF. In nucleotides, the CDR3 is TGTGCCAGTAGTATTACAGGGGGCGCGTCCTATAATTCACCCCTCCACTTT.